The 22 T cell receptor beta chains below were found in one sample sequenced in a study of blood T cell repertoires in COVID-19. TCRdb's table, derived via immunoSEQ multiplex PCR, lists solely in-frame clones and lacks some. This table has 70,000 or so clones, roughly 84% appearing once. The sequencing sample was made of peripheral blood. The receptors originated from a woman older than 75 with active or convalescent COVID-19.

J is TRBJ2-7 and V is TRBV2; 7 bases align to TRBD1. This CDR3 comprises 12 residues. Germline loops: CDR1 SNHLY, CDR2 FYNNEI. J gave up 4 bases and V 8 bases, and 5 bases lay outside the gene matches. The CDR3 DNA reads as TGTGCCAGCCGGGACAGAAAGTACGAGCAGTACTTC. This encodes CASRDRKYEQYF. The variable domain in full, completed from reference TRBV2 and TRBJ2-7, reads EPEVTQTPSHQVTQMGQEVILRCVPISNHLYFYWYRQILGQKVEFLVSFYNNEISEKSEIFDDQFSVERPDGSNFTLKIRSTKLEDSAMYFCASRDRKYEQYFGPGTRLTVT.

The genes are TRBV6-5 and TRBJ1-6; no definite D call. The V gene lost 1 base and the J gene lost 7 bases, with 5 bases spanning the gap. Germline V gene lookup returns CDR1 MNHEY and CDR2 SVGAGI. The CDR3 is 13 residues long. The CDR3 DNA reads as TGTGCCAGCAGTTACTTGAGGAATTCACCCCTCCACTTT. Protein sequence: CASSYLRNSPLHF.

Note on this clone: Other DNA sequences in this sample translate to the same CDR3. The CDR3 coding sequence is TGTGCCAGCAGTTTAAGGGGGTGGGATCAGCCCCAGCATTTT. Protein: CASSLRGWDQPQHF. The chain uses TRBV27 and TRBJ1-5, with D possibly matching TRBD1 (6 bases). The V end was cut by 2 bases, the J end by 5 bases, with 10 bases between. CDR1 is MNHEY and CDR2 is SMNVEV in the germline V gene (reference sequence). The length of the CDR3 is 14 residues.

This clone was recorded only once. This chain connects TRBV7-2 to TRBJ1-1, with unresolved D. The germline V gene has CDR1 SGHTA and CDR2 FQGNSA. Trimming shortened V by 3 bases and J by 0 bases, and 8 bases separated the two germline ends. This CDR3 contains 14 residues. CDR3 residues: CASSFSTVNTEAFF. The CDR3 nucleotides read TGTGCCAGCAGCTTTTCTACAGTGAACACTGAAGCTTTCTTT.

The V call is TRBV19, the J call TRBJ2-2, with 8 bases aligning to TRBD2. CDR3 length: 15 amino acids. The junction had 0 bases not matched to a gene; V was cut back by 2 bases and J by 1 base. Germline CDR1 reads LNHDA; CDR2 reads SQIVND (reference sequence). CDR3 nucleotide sequence: TGTGCCAGTAGTATACTAGCGGGGAACACCGGGGAGCTGTTTTTT. This gives the protein CASSILAGNTGELFF.

J is TRBJ2-5 and V is TRBV19, with D possibly matching TRBD1 (6 bases). CDR3 length: 14 residues. CDR1 is LNHDA, CDR2 SQIVND, per germline (reference sequence). V was clipped by 7 bases and J by 5 bases, with 17 bases between them. CDR3 residues: CASKEQGGVETQYF. The DNA of the CDR3 is TGTGCCAGTAAAGAACAGGGTGGAGTGGAGACCCAGTACTTC. Full variable domain (outside the CDR3, taken from reference TRBV19 and TRBJ2-5): DGGITQSPKYLFRKEGQNVTLSCEQNLNHDAMYWYRQDPGQGLRLIYYSQIVNDFQKGDIAEGYSVSREKKESFPLTVTSAQKNPTAFYLCASKEQGGVETQYFGPGTRLLVL.

The gene calls are TRBV7-2 and TRBJ1-1; possible D gene TRBD1, 6 bases. The V gene lost 6 bases and the J gene lost 2 bases, with 10 bases spanning the gap. CDR3 size: 13 residues. Germline V lookup: CDR1 SGHTA, CDR2 FQGNSA. In DNA, the CDR3 is TGTGCCAGCAGAACAGGGTTTAACACTGAAGCTTTCTTT. Its protein is CASRTGFNTEAFF.

V and J are TRBV29-1 and TRBJ2-1; 12 nucleotides line up with TRBD2. The germline V gene has CDR1 SQVTM and CDR2 ANQGSEA. Trimming removed 2 bases from V and 4 bases from J; junction bases left unmatched: 3. The CDR3 is 15 amino acids. This CDR3 is CSVETSGGSYNEQFF. CDR3 coding DNA: TGCAGCGTTGAAACTAGCGGGGGGTCTTACAATGAGCAGTTCTTC.

This chain uses TRBV10-3 with TRBJ2-5; the match to TRBD1 covers 8 bases. The germline V gene encodes CDR1 ENHRY and CDR2 SYGVKD. This CDR3 has 14 residues. After removal of 8 bases from V and 3 bases from J, the junction contained 8 bases not matched to a gene. CDR3 nucleotides: TGTGCCATCCAGACAGGGGCTACCGAAGAGACCCAGTACTTC. This encodes CAIQTGATEETQYF.

Only one count was recorded for this clone. The V gene is TRBV5-5, the J gene TRBJ1-4; 9 positions agree with TRBD1. This CDR3 spans 16 amino acids. The germline V gene has CDR1 SGHKS and CDR2 YYEKEE (reference sequence). J lost 6 bases, V lost 2 bases, and 8 bases had no gene match. The DNA for the CDR3 is TGTGCCAGCAGCTTCCCCCTTAGGACAGGGGATGAAAAACTGTTTTTT. The encoded protein is CASSFPLRTGDEKLFF.

This sequence joins TRBV5-1 and TRBJ2-3; 9 bases align to TRBD1. V lost 4 bases, J lost 5 bases, and 5 bases stayed unmatched. Germline V CDR1 and CDR2: SGHRS, YFSETQ. CDR3 length: 14 amino acids. CDR3 in amino acids: CASSLQGAGDTQYF. For the CDR3, the DNA is TGCGCCAGCAGCCTACAGGGGGCTGGAGATACGCAGTATTTT. The variable domain in full, with the rest retrieved from reference TRBV5-1 and TRBJ2-3, is KAGVTQTPRYLIKTRGQQVTLSCSPISGHRSVSWYQQTPGQGLQFLFEYFSETQRNKGNFPGRFSGRQFSNSRSEMNVSTLELGDSALYLCASSLQGAGDTQYFGPGTRLTVL.

V gene TRBV7-8 combines with J gene TRBJ1-2; tentatively, D is TRBD1 (5 bases). CDR3 length: 13 amino acids. Germline CDR1 SGHVS, CDR2 FQNEAQ. The V end was cut by 0 bases, the J end by 12 bases, with 14 bases between. The CDR3 DNA reads TGTGCCAGCAGCTTAGCGGCTGGGCAGGGAAACACCTTC. Amino acids: CASSLAAGQGNTF.

This rearrangement joins TRBV5-4 to TRBJ2-7, with D possibly TRBD1 on 6 matching bases. This CDR3 has 13 amino acids. V was clipped by 4 bases and J by 1 base, with 9 bases between them. CDR1 is SGHNT and CDR2 is YYREEE in the germline V gene (reference sequence). The DNA of the CDR3 is TGTGCCAGCAGCCGACAGGAGTCCTACGAGCAGTACTTC. This encodes CASSRQESYEQYF.

V usage is TRBV27 and J usage is TRBJ2-7, with D perhaps TRBD1 (6 bases). V lost 6 bases and J 3 bases, leaving 15 bases between the germline ends. This CDR3 comprises 14 residues. Germline V gene lookup returns CDR1 MNHEY and CDR2 SMNVEV (reference sequence). The CDR3 here is CASSNRGQNYEQYF. As DNA, the CDR3 is TGTGCCAGCAGCAACAGAGGACAGAACTACGAGCAGTACTTC.

This chain links TRBV27 with TRBJ1-5, with D possibly matching TRBD1 (5 bases). This CDR3 is 14 amino acids long. V was clipped by 2 bases and J by 6 bases, with 11 bases between them. Germline V gene sequence: CDR1 MNHEY, CDR2 SMNVEV (reference sequence). CDR3 DNA: TGTGCCAGCAGTTTAGGGAGGGGACTTCAGCCCCAGCATTTT. Amino acids: CASSLGRGLQPQHF.

The CDR3 loop is CASSEPTGTGTGELFF. DNA for the CDR3: TGCGCCAGCAGTGAGCCGACCGGGACAGGGACCGGGGAGCTGTTTTTT. This chain joins TRBV10-2 and TRBJ2-2; 9 bases align to TRBD1. CDR3 length: 16 amino acids. The germline gives CDR1 WSHSY, CDR2 SAAADI. V gave up 2 bases and J gave up 5 bases; unmatched junction bases: 6.

V and J are TRBV18 and TRBJ1-2; D is undetermined. The CDR3 covers 14 residues. Germline V gene sequence: CDR1 KGHSH, CDR2 LQKENI. Trimming removed 3 bases from V and 4 bases from J, with 12 bases in between. The CDR3 loop is CASSPTAEGYGYTF. The CDR3 nucleotides are TGTGCCAGCTCACCCACAGCGGAAGGCTATGGCTACACCTTC.

The rearrangement uses TRBV15 and TRBJ1-3, with D unclear. The V gene's germline CDR1 is LNHNV and CDR2 YYDKDF (reference sequence). This CDR3 comprises 18 residues. With 0 bases removed from V and 0 bases from J, the gap between germline ends came to 15 bases. The CDR3 nucleotides read TGTGCCACCAGCAGAGATCTCGTTATGCGGGGCTCTGGAAACACCATATATTTT. Protein product: CATSRDLVMRGSGNTIYF.

This chain uses TRBV19 with TRBJ1-2, with a weak D call TRBD1 (6 bases). The ends were cut back, 3 bases at V and 8 bases at J, with 16 bases in the middle. The CDR3 has 14 residues. Germline CDR1 and CDR2: LNHDA and SQIVND (reference sequence). The CDR3 DNA reads TGTGCCAGTAGTATTGTCAGGGGCGCCGAAGGCTACACCTTC. Its protein product is CASSIVRGAEGYTF.

The J gene is TRBJ1-1, the V gene TRBV10-1, with D tentatively TRBD1 (6 bases). V lost 3 bases and J lost 11, with 19 bases in between. This CDR3 is 14 amino acids long. Germline-derived CDR1 and CDR2 are WNHNN and SYGVQD (reference sequence). The CDR3 sequence: CASSDPGQTGEAFF. The CDR3 DNA is TGCGCCAGCAGTGACCCCGGACAGACGGGTGAGGCTTTCTTT.

V is TRBV7-9 and J is TRBJ2-4, with 8 bases matching TRBD1. The length of the CDR3 is 17 residues. Germline V gives CDR1 SEHNR, CDR2 FQNEAQ (reference sequence). The J segment lost 3 bases and the V segment lost 3 bases, leaving 10 bases of the junction unmatched. CDR3 amino acids: CASSLGSGTGVKNIQYF. CDR3 sequence (DNA): TGTGCCAGCAGCTTGGGGTCCGGGACAGGCGTCAAAAACATTCAGTACTTC.

This clone was found once. The chain joins TRBV19 to TRBJ1-5; the D gene is possibly TRBD1 (6 bases). The V end was cut by 7 bases, the J end by 8 bases, with 21 bases between. Germline CDR1 is LNHDA and CDR2 is SQIVND (reference sequence). This CDR3 contains 15 residues. The CDR3 region is CASTSRGLPGEPQHF. The CDR3, as DNA: TGTGCCAGTACCAGCAGGGGCTTACCAGGGGAGCCCCAGCATTTT.